Listed here are 12 T cell receptor beta chains from one sample, sequenced in a study of T cell changes during pregnancy in multiple sclerosis. The protocol was immunoSEQ multiplex PCR, while the TCRdb copy is restricted to in-frame clones and leaves out a portion. The sample lists over 35,000 clones; roughly 91% were seen once. The sequences come from CD8+ T cells from peripheral blood mononuclear cells, collected before pregnancy. The source is a female donor with multiple sclerosis, enrolled in a pregnancy study.

J is TRBJ2-3 and V is TRBV7-3; a possible D gene is TRBD2 (6 bases). Germline assignment: CDR1 SGHTA and CDR2 FQGTGA. V dropped 2 bases and J dropped 4 bases, with 7 bases sitting between them. The CDR3 consists of 13 residues. CDR3 DNA sequence: TGTGCCAGCAGCTTAGCTAGCGCAGATACGCAGTATTTT. It specifies CASSLASADTQYF.

The chain joins TRBV7-3 to TRBJ2-3; TRBD1 might be the D (6 bases). From germline, CDR1 is SGHTA and CDR2 FQGTGA. The CDR3 extends over 15 amino acids. Trimming pared 3 bases from V and 3 bases from J, leaving 13 bases between. The CDR3 region is CASSFTGFGTDTQYF. CDR3 coding DNA: TGTGCCAGCAGCTTCACAGGGTTTGGGACAGATACGCAGTATTTT.

The chain uses TRBV6-6 and TRBJ2-1; 8 bases fit TRBD1. V was clipped by 6 bases and J by 12 bases; unmatched bases: 19. This CDR3 spans 16 amino acids. CDR1 and CDR2 from the germline V gene are MNHNY and SVGAGI (reference sequence). Here the CDR3 DNA reads TGTGCCAGCAGCTCTCTTTCACCCTCAGGGGGCGCGGGGCAGTTCTTC. Translating it yields CASSSLSPSGGAGQFF.

The chain joins TRBV18 to TRBJ1-4; D is possibly TRBD1 (6 bases). CDR1 is KGHSH, CDR2 LQKENI, per germline. This CDR3 spans 19 amino acids. Deletions cut 2 bases from V and 0 bases from J, with 19 bases between. In DNA form, the CDR3 reads TGTGCCAGCTCACCAACGGCAGGGGCCCGAACCTCAACTAATGAAAAACTGTTTTTT. Its protein is CASSPTAGARTSTNEKLFF.

This clone has a single count. This sequence joins TRBV28 and TRBJ1-2; 10 positions agree with TRBD1. Germline values: CDR1 MDHEN, CDR2 SYDVKM. After removal of 3 bases from V and 4 bases from J, the junction contained 5 bases not matched to a gene. This CDR3 has 15 amino acids. CDR3 region: CASSFDRGRSYGYTF. The CDR3 DNA reads as TGTGCCAGCAGTTTCGACAGGGGGCGCTCCTATGGCTACACCTTC.

The rearrangement links TRBV19 to TRBJ2-3; TRBD2 is a possible D gene (5 bases). This CDR3 has 20 amino acids. V was shortened by 8 bases and J by 0 bases, with 30 bases between the two germline ends. Germline-derived CDR1 and CDR2 are LNHDA and SQIVND (reference sequence). This chain's CDR3 is CASVGTGDSARSSSTDTQYF. Here the CDR3 DNA reads TGTGCCAGTGTCGGCACTGGGGATAGCGCACGGTCTTCTAGCACAGATACGCAGTATTTT.

The CDR3 here is CASSLQDRGTTEAFF. CDR3 DNA: TGTGCCAGCAGCTTACAGGACAGGGGGACCACTGAAGCTTTCTTT. The chain joins TRBV7-9 to TRBJ1-1; 10 nucleotides line up with TRBD1. V was pared by 2 bases and J by 4 bases, with 4 bases of the junction left unmatched. Germline V gene sequence: CDR1 SEHNR, CDR2 FQNEAQ (reference sequence). This CDR3 has 15 residues.

V usage is TRBV4-1 and J usage is TRBJ2-1, with D possibly being TRBD2 (5 bases). This CDR3 is 16 amino acids long. CDR1 is MGHRA and CDR2 is YSYEKL in the germline V gene. Trimming shortened V by 0 bases and J by 2 bases, and 11 bases separated the two germline ends. The CDR3 is CASSQESQRTYNEQFF. Here the CDR3 DNA reads TGCGCCAGCAGCCAAGAATCTCAGCGGACCTACAATGAGCAGTTCTTC.

V usage is TRBV5-6 and J usage is TRBJ2-7, with TRBD1 matching 7 bases. From germline, CDR1 is SGHDT and CDR2 YYEEEE. The CDR3 extends over 12 amino acids. V shed 4 bases and J 7 bases; nucleotides not matched to a gene: 5. The CDR3: CASSMTGLEQYF. The CDR3 coding sequence is TGTGCCAGCAGCATGACAGGGTTGGAGCAGTACTTC.

The chain joins TRBV19 to TRBJ2-1, with 8 bases that match TRBD2. CDR1 and CDR2 (germline): LNHDA, SQIVND (reference sequence). V gave up 10 bases and J gave up 6 bases; unmatched junction bases: 2. The CDR3 covers 11 residues. The CDR3 DNA reads as TGTGCCATCCTAGCGGGCAATGAGCAGTTCTTC. This encodes CAILAGNEQFF.

This rearrangement joins TRBV19 to TRBJ2-7, with TRBD2 matching over 7 bases. Losses at the gene ends were 7 bases for V and 3 bases for J; bases not matched to a gene: 6. From germline, CDR1 is LNHDA and CDR2 SQIVND (reference sequence). The CDR3 covers 13 residues. The CDR3 DNA follows: TGTGCCAGTAATCAGCGGGAAGGCTACGAGCAGTACTTC. This translates into CASNQREGYEQYF.

The chain couples TRBV27 to TRBJ2-7; D unresolved. Germline V lookup: CDR1 MNHEY, CDR2 SMNVEV (reference sequence). V lost 3 bases, J lost 3 bases, and 9 bases lay in between. This CDR3 region has 13 residues. The CDR3 is CASSFNTYYEQYF. The CDR3 coding sequence is TGTGCCAGCAGTTTCAATACTTACTACGAGCAGTACTTC.